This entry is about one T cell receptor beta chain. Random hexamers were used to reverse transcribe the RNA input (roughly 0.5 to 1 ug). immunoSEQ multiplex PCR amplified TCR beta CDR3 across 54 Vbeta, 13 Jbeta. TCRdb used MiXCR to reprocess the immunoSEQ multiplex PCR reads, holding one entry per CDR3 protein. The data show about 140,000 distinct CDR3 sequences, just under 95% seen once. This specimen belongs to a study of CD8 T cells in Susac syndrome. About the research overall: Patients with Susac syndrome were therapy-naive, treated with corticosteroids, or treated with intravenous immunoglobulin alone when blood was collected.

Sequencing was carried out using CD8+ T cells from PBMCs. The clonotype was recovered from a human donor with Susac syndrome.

CDR3 protein: CASSYRGAGTSGYEQYF. CDR3 DNA: TGTGCCAGCAGTTACCGTGGTGCCGGGACTAGCGGCTACGAGCAGTACTTC. This sequence joins TRBV6-5 and TRBJ2-7, with TRBD2 matching 11 bases. V gave up 2 bases and J gave up 3 bases; unmatched junction bases: 9. Germline CDR1 is MNHEY and CDR2 is SVGAGI. This CDR3 region has 17 residues.